These 8 T cell receptor beta chains share one sample of origin, sequenced in a study of T-cell reconstitution after alpha-beta-depleted transplantation in children. For TCRbeta, the library was prepared with unique molecular identifiers. TCRdb re-called the PCR reads with MiXCR, one entry per CDR3 protein. The table shows around 580,000 distinct CDR3 sequences, with 23% occurring only once. This specimen was PBMCs, mostly from graft donor cells, taken 360 days after TCRalphabeta/CD19-depleted stem cell transplant. The source is a boy under three years old who had a stem cell transplant for acute myeloid leukemia, so the T cells may come from the graft donor.

V and J are TRBV28 and TRBJ2-7, with D perhaps matching TRBD1 or TRBD2 (5 bases each). The CDR3 runs to 14 residues. Germline CDR1 reads MDHEN; CDR2 reads SYDVKM. The CDR3 region has the DNA TGTGCTGAACTATTCCGGGGCATTCCCTACGAGCAGTACGTC. Translation: CAELFRGIPYEQYV.

This clonotype came up many times. CDR3 amino acids: CASSFGTGRYQPQHF. The CDR3 region has the DNA TGTGCCAGCAGTTTCGGGACAGGGAGGTATCAGCCCCAGCATTTT. This rearrangement joins TRBV28 to TRBJ1-5; 9 bases are shared with TRBD1. The CDR3 has 15 residues. From germline, CDR1 is MDHEN and CDR2 SYDVKM. V lost 3 bases, J lost 5 bases, and 5 bases stayed unmatched.

This clonotype appeared a few times. The chain couples TRBV3-1 to TRBJ2-1; TRBD2 matches 10 bases. The V segment lost 4 bases and the J segment 0 bases; nucleotides outside the gene matches: 9. Germline loops: CDR1 LGHDT, CDR2 YNNKEL (reference sequence). CDR3 length: 18 amino acids. In nucleotides, the CDR3 is TGTGCCAGCAGCCGAGGACTAGCGGTTGGACCCTCCTACAATGAGCAGTTCTTC. Protein: CASSRGLAVGPSYNEQFF.

The chain has TRBV4-1 and TRBJ1-2; the match to TRBD1 covers 7 bases. CDR3 length equals 15 residues. Germline V gene data show CDR1 as MGHRA and CDR2 as YSYEKL. V dropped 3 bases and J dropped 5; count of bases not matched to a gene: 9. CDR3 DNA: TGCGCCAGCAGCCACTTTACAGGGGCTGAATATGGCTACACCTTC. Translated: CASSHFTGAEYGYTF.

This clonotype was counted a few times. The genes are TRBV7-3 and TRBJ1-1; a weak D match, TRBD1 (5 bases). The CDR3 length is 13 residues. The V gene lost 5 bases and the J gene lost 4 bases, with 11 bases spanning the gap. Germline-derived CDR1 and CDR2 are SGHTA and FQGTGA. Written as DNA, the CDR3 is TGTGCCAGCAGCCCAATGGGGGGCACTGAAGCTTTCTTT. Translating it yields CASSPMGGTEAFF.

This clonotype was counted only a few times. The chain links TRBV12-3 or TRBV12-4 to TRBJ2-7, with 10 bases aligning to TRBD1. Trimming at V came to 5 bases and at J to 2 bases, leaving 3 bases not matched to a gene. The CDR3 is made up of 14 amino acids. DNA of the CDR3: TGTGCCAGCAGTAGGGGACAGGGGACCTACGAGCAGTACTTC. Amino acids: CASSRGQGTYEQYF.

The chain couples TRBV20-1 to TRBJ2-2; possible D gene TRBD2, 6 bases. Germline V gene lookup returns CDR1 DFQATT and CDR2 SNEGSKA (reference sequence). Trimming shortened V by 5 bases and J by 8 bases, and 12 bases separated the two germline ends. The CDR3 extends over 12 amino acids. CDR3 sequence reads: CSARRGGGELFF. The CDR3, as DNA: TGCAGTGCTCGGAGGGGCGGGGGGGAGCTGTTTTTT.

This clonotype has ten or more counts. The chain couples TRBV15 to TRBJ2-3, with 8 bases matching TRBD2. CDR3 size: 16 residues. Looked up from germline, CDR1 is LNHNV and CDR2 is YYDKDF (reference sequence). V dropped 4 bases and J dropped 3; count of bases not matched to a gene: 9. This chain's CDR3 is CATSKGRGGRTDTQYF. CDR3 in DNA: TGTGCCACCAGCAAAGGACGGGGGGGCCGGACAGATACGCAGTATTTT.